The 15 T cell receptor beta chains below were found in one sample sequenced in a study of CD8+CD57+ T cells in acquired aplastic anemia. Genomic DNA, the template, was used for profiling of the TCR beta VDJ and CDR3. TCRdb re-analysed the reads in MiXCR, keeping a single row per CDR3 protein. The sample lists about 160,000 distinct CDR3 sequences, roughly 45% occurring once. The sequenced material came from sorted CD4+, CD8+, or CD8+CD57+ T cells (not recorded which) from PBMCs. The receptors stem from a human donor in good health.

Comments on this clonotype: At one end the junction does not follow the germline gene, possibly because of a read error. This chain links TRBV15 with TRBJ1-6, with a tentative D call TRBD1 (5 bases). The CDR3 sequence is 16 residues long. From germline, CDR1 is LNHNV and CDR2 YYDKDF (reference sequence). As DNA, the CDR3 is TGTGCCACCAGCAGGGATCCGGGGCTACTGTCTTCACCCGTCCACTTT. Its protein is CATSRDPGLLSSPVHF.

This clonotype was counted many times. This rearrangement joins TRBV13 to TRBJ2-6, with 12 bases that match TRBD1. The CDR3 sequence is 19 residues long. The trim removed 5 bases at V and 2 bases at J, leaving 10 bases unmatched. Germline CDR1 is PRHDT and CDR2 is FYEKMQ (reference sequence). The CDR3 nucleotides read TGTGCCAGCAGCGCTGCGGGGGGACAGGGGGCAACTGGGGCCAACGTCCTGACTTTC. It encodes CASSAAGGQGATGANVLTF.

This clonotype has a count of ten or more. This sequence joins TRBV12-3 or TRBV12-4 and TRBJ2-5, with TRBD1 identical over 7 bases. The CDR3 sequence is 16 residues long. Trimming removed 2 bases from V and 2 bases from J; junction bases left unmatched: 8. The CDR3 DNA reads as TGTGCCAGCAGTTTATCCTGGACAGGAAGTCAAGAGACCCAGTACTTC. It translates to CASSLSWTGSQETQYF.

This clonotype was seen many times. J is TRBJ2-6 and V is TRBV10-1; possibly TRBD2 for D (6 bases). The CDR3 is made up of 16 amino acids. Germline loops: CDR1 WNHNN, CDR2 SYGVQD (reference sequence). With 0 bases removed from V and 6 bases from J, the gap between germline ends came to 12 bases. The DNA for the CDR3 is TGCGCCAGCAGTGAGTCTCGGGGACTTAAGGCCAACGTCCTGACTTTC. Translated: CASSESRGLKANVLTF.

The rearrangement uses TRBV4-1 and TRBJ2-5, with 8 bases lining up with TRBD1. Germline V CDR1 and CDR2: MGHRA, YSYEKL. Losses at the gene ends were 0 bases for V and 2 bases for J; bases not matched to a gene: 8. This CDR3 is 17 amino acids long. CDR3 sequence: CASSQDPQGAHQETQYF. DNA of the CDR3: TGCGCCAGCAGCCAAGACCCCCAGGGGGCCCATCAAGAGACCCAGTACTTC.

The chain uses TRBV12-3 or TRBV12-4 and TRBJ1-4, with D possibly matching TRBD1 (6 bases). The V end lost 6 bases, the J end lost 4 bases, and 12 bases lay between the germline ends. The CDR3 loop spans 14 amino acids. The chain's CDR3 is CASSRGADNEKLFF. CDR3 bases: TGTGCCAGCAGCAGGGGAGCGGATAATGAAAAACTGTTTTTT.

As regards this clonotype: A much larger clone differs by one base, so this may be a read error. The CDR3 nucleotides read TGTGCCGTCAGTGGCTCTACAGGGATAGATACGCAGCATTTT. Its protein is CAVSGSTGIDTQHF. V gene TRBV10-3 combines with J gene TRBJ2-3; D perhaps matches TRBD1 (6 bases). The J call may be mistaken, given a closer DNA end match to TRBJ1-5. The CDR3 runs to 14 residues. Germline CDR1 ENHRY, CDR2 SYGVKD.

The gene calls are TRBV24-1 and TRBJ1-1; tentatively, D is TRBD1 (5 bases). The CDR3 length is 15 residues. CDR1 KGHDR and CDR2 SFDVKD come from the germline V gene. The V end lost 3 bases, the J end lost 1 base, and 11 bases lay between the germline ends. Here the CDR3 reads CATSDPYTGNTEAFF. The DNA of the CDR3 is TGTGCCACCAGTGATCCGTATACAGGGAACACTGAAGCTTTCTTT.

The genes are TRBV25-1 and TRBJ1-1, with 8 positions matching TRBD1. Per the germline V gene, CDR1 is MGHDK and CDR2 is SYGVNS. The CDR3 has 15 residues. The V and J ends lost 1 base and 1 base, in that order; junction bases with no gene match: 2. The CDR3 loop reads CASSEWTGRNTEAFF. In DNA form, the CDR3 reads TGTGCCAGCAGTGAATGGACAGGGAGGAACACTGAAGCTTTCTTT.

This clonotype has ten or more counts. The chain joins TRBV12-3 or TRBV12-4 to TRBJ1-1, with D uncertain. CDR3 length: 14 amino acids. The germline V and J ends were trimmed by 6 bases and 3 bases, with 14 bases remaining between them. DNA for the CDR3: TGTGCCAGCAGCTCGGTGGGAGGGTACACTGAAGCTTTCTTT. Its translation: CASSSVGGYTEAFF.

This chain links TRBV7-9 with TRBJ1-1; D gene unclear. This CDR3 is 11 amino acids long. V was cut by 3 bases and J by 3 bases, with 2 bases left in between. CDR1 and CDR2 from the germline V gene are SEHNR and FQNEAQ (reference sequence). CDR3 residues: CASSFDTEAFF. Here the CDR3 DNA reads TGTGCCAGCAGCTTTGACACTGAAGCTTTCTTT.

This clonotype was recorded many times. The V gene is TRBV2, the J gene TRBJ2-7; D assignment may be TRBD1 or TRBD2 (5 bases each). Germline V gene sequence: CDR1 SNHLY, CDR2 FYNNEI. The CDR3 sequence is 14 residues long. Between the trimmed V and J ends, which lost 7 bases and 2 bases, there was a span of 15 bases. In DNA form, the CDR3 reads TGTGCCAGCACCGGGGCAGCCCTTGCCTACGAGCAGTACTTC. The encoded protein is CASTGAALAYEQYF.

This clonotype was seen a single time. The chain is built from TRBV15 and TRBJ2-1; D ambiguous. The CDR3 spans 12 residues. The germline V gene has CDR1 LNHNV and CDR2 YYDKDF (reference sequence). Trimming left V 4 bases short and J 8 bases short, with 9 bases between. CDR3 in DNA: TGTGCCACCAGCAAAGGGTTCGATGAGCAGTTCTTC. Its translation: CATSKGFDEQFF.

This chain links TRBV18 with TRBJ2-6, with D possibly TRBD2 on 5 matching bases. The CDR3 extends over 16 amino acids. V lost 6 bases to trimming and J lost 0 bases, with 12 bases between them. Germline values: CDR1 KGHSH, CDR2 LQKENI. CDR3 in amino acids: CASSLNRDSGANVLTF. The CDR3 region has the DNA TGTGCCAGCTCGCTAAACCGGGACTCTGGGGCCAACGTCCTGACTTTC.

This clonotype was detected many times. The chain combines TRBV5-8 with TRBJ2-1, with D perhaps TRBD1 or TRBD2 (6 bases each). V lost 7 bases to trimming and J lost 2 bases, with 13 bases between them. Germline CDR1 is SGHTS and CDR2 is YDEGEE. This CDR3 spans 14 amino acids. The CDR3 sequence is CASAGGGAYNEQFF. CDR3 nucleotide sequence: TGTGCCAGCGCCGGGGGCGGGGCCTACAATGAGCAGTTCTTC.